These 15 T cell receptor beta chains were all obtained from the same sample, sequenced in a study of technical replicates of blood from several donors. Sequenced by immunoSEQ multiplex PCR; TCRdb stores in-frame clones only, minus some. There are tens of thousands of clones in the sample; 96% occur only once, and 0.3% to 0.45% lies in the top ten. Sequencing was performed on T cells isolated from PBMCs. The receptors stem from a human donor in good health.

This clone was picked up a small number of times. This sequence joins TRBV2 and TRBJ1-1; a weak D match, TRBD1 (5 bases). Germline CDR1 and CDR2: SNHLY and FYNNEI. V lost 2 bases to trimming and J lost 4 bases, with 8 bases between them. This CDR3 is built from 13 residues. CDR3 DNA sequence: TGTGCCAGCAGTGAACAGGGAGGCACTGAAGCTTTCTTT. Translation: CASSEQGGTEAFF.

The rearrangement joins TRBV9 to TRBJ2-7, with D perhaps matching TRBD2 (6 bases). From germline, CDR1 is SGDLS and CDR2 YYNGEE. V lost 3 bases and J lost 2, with 12 bases in between. CDR3 length equals 14 residues. CDR3 bases: TGTGCCAGCAGCGCACATAGCGGAGCCTACGAGCAGTACTTC. Protein product: CASSAHSGAYEQYF.

The rearrangement uses TRBV4-3 and TRBJ1-1; D is uncertain. CDR1 LGHNA and CDR2 YSLEER come from the germline V gene. Trimming removed 2 bases at V and 3 bases at J, with 16 bases between. CDR3 length: 16 amino acids. DNA of the CDR3: TGCGCCAGCAGCCAATATGCCCCTCAGGCTTACACTGAAGCTTTCTTT. It specifies CASSQYAPQAYTEAFF.

The rearrangement links TRBV10-2 to TRBJ2-1, with D possibly matching TRBD1 (6 bases). Germline CDR1 WSHSY, CDR2 SAAADI. The CDR3 runs to 13 residues. The V gene lost 6 bases and the J gene lost 9 bases, with 15 bases spanning the gap. The DNA of the CDR3 is TGCGCCAGCAGGAGTGGGACATTAGGTGAGCAGTTCTTC. Protein product: CASRSGTLGEQFF.

This sequence joins TRBV23-1 and TRBJ2-7, with a possible D match to TRBD2 (7 bases). TRBV23-1 falls under the ORF class, with uncertain function. The CDR3 runs to 13 residues. V gave up 2 bases and J gave up 6 bases, with 11 bases separating them. The CDR3 sequence: CASSQRGGGEQYF. The CDR3 coding sequence is TGCGCCAGCAGTCAAAGGGGGGGCGGCGAGCAGTACTTC.

The chain combines TRBV9 with TRBJ2-1; 8 bases agree with TRBD2. V lost 2 bases and J lost 5; bases outside the gene matches: 15. The CDR3 consists of 18 residues. Germline V gives CDR1 SGDLS, CDR2 YYNGEE. CDR3 residues: CASSVAGTRERRNNEQFF. The CDR3 DNA follows: TGTGCCAGCAGCGTCGCCGGGACTAGGGAACGAAGAAACAATGAGCAGTTCTTC.

This chain uses TRBV28 with TRBJ1-2; 8 bases align to TRBD1. This CDR3 has 11 amino acids. Germline V CDR1 and CDR2: MDHEN, SYDVKM. J lost 6 bases, V lost 8 bases, and 2 bases had no gene match. The CDR3 DNA sequence: TGTGCCAGCGGGACAGGTAATGGCTACACCTTC. Translation: CASGTGNGYTF.

The V gene is TRBV4-1, the J gene TRBJ2-7, with 8 bases aligning to TRBD2. Germline assignment: CDR1 MGHRA and CDR2 YSYEKL. Unmatched junction bases numbered 7, after V lost 4 bases and J lost 5 bases. The CDR3 runs to 14 residues. The CDR3 region has the DNA TGCGCCAGCAGCCGTACTAGCGGTTTAAACGAGCAGTACTTC. Its translation is CASSRTSGLNEQYF.

The chain carries TRBV30 and TRBJ2-7, with TRBD2 as a possible D gene (5 bases). Germline assignment: CDR1 GTSNPN and CDR2 SVGIG (reference sequence). The CDR3 sequence is 12 residues long. The V and J ends lost 0 bases and 6 bases respectively, with 9 bases between them. CDR3 residues: CAWSVSGGEQYF. CDR3 DNA: TGTGCCTGGAGTGTGAGCGGTGGCGAGCAGTACTTC.

The V call is TRBV5-6, the J call TRBJ2-5, with D possibly being TRBD2 (6 bases). The CDR3 has 15 residues. Trimming took 0 bases from V and 0 from J, leaving 9 bases between them. Germline values: CDR1 SGHDT, CDR2 YYEEEE. CDR3 region: CASSLAGVYQETQYF. The CDR3 DNA reads TGTGCCAGCAGCTTGGCGGGAGTATACCAAGAGACCCAGTACTTC.

V usage is TRBV28 and J usage is TRBJ1-1; a weak D match, TRBD1 (6 bases). V lost 2 bases and J 10 bases, leaving 14 bases between the germline ends. The CDR3 length is 13 residues. Looked up from germline, CDR1 is MDHEN and CDR2 is SYDVKM. The chain's CDR3 is CASSLGGGVVAFF. In DNA form, the CDR3 reads TGTGCCAGCAGTTTAGGGGGCGGAGTGGTAGCTTTCTTT.

The rearrangement uses TRBV2 and TRBJ2-7; 9 nucleotides agree with TRBD2. This CDR3 is built from 18 residues. The J segment lost 0 bases and the V segment lost 10 bases, leaving 19 bases of the junction unmatched. Looked up from germline, CDR1 is SNHLY and CDR2 is FYNNEI. The CDR3: CATPKGIAGEGDSYEQYF. The DNA for the CDR3 is TGTGCCACCCCCAAAGGAATAGCGGGAGAGGGGGACTCCTACGAGCAGTACTTC. The whole variable domain, filled in from reference TRBV2 and TRBJ2-7, reads EPEVTQTPSHQVTQMGQEVILRCVPISNHLYFYWYRQILGQKVEFLVSFYNNEISEKSEIFDDQFSVERPDGSNFTLKIRSTKLEDSAMYFCATPKGIAGEGDSYEQYFGPGTRLTVT.

The rearrangement links TRBV7-6 to TRBJ2-7; TRBD1 matches at 8 bases. Per germline, CDR1 SGHVS and CDR2 FNYEAQ. The J segment lost 2 bases and the V segment lost 4 bases, leaving 4 bases of the junction unmatched. This CDR3 contains 14 residues. In DNA form, the CDR3 reads TGTGCCAGCAGCTCCGGGACAGGCCCCTACGAGCAGTACTTC. Translation: CASSSGTGPYEQYF.

The CDR3 here is CAISDSGDEQYF. CDR3 nucleotides: TGTGCCATCAGTGATTCAGGGGACGAGCAGTACTTC. The V call is TRBV10-3, the J call TRBJ2-7; possible D gene TRBD1, 6 bases. There are 12 residues in the CDR3. The ends were cut back, 3 bases at V and 5 bases at J, with 8 bases in the middle. Germline V gene lookup returns CDR1 ENHRY and CDR2 SYGVKD.

The chain couples TRBV27 to TRBJ2-7; the match to TRBD1 covers 9 bases. The germline V gene has CDR1 MNHEY and CDR2 SMNVEV (reference sequence). With 4 bases clipped from V and 4 bases from J, the junction kept 11 bases outside the gene matches. The CDR3 is 16 residues long. CDR3 loop: CASSSYEGTGRYEQYF. In DNA form, the CDR3 reads TGTGCCAGCAGTTCATACGAAGGGACAGGGCGGTACGAGCAGTACTTC.